This T cell receptor beta chain originates from a study of cytomegalovirus exposure and HLA in healthy donors. With 60 Vbeta and 13 Jbeta primers, the PCR was carried out. Profiling relied on immunoSEQ multiplex PCR, and the TCRdb table lists in-frame clones only, not all of them. The sample shows 80,000 or so clones, less than 80% of them seen only once. Germline V gene sequence: CDR1 LNHDA, CDR2 SQIVND (reference sequence). The CDR3 runs to 14 residues. Trimming pared 7 bases from V and 6 bases from J, leaving 15 bases between. This TCR was sampled from a woman aged 50 to 60 in good health and CMV-seropositive. The sample was PBMCs. The chain is built from TRBV19 and TRBJ2-2; maybe TRBD2 (6 bases). The DNA for the CDR3 is TGTGCCAGTATCGGGTGGAGGGCTCCCGGGGAGCTGTTTTTT. It codes for CASIGWRAPGELFF.